This passage covers 17 T cell receptor beta chains from one sample sequenced in a study of blood T cell repertoires in COVID-19. Sequenced by immunoSEQ multiplex PCR; TCRdb stores in-frame clones only, minus some. The sample holds fewer than 200,000 clones; under 85% are singletons and the top ten take 9.8%. Sequences were obtained from peripheral blood. These receptor sequences come from a woman of 80 years or more with acute or convalescent COVID-19.

The chain joins TRBV3-1 (or the pseudogene TRBV3-2) to TRBJ2-3; 7 nucleotides match TRBD2. The CDR3 has 16 residues. Germline assignment: CDR1 LGHDT and CDR2 YNNKEL (reference sequence). V was clipped by 1 base and J by 1 base; unmatched bases: 5. The DNA for the CDR3 is TGTGCCAGCAGCCAAGTCCCACTAGCGCGCACAGATACGCAGTATTTT. Translating gives CASSQVPLARTDTQYF.

The CDR3 is CASKRQGAEEKLFF. The CDR3 DNA is TGCGCCAGCAAACGACAGGGGGCGGAAGAAAAACTGTTTTTT. The chain has TRBV5-1 and TRBJ1-4, with TRBD1 identical over 10 bases. The germline gives CDR1 SGHRS, CDR2 YFSETQ. This CDR3 region has 14 residues. The ends lost 6 bases at V and 8 bases at J; junction bases unmatched: 7.

This chain links TRBV2 with TRBJ2-1, with 9 bases identical to TRBD2. Germline V gene lookup returns CDR1 SNHLY and CDR2 FYNNEI. V lost 4 bases to trimming and J lost 4 bases; unmatched junction nucleotides: 17. The CDR3 has 19 amino acids. The chain's CDR3 is CASSVDFRGGAGRYNEQFF. The CDR3 DNA sequence: TGTGCCAGCAGTGTAGACTTTCGCGGGGGGGCAGGGCGTTACAATGAGCAGTTCTTC.

This chain links TRBV10-3 with TRBJ1-1; 7 nucleotides match TRBD1. The germline V gene encodes CDR1 ENHRY and CDR2 SYGVKD. V dropped 6 bases and J dropped 3; count of bases not matched to a gene: 7. The CDR3 is 14 amino acids. The DNA of the CDR3 is TGTGCCATCAGGCGGACAGGAGGGGACACTGAAGCTTTCTTT. Amino acids: CAIRRTGGDTEAFF.

The chain joins TRBV10-3 to TRBJ2-1; perhaps TRBD1 as D (5 bases). V dropped 2 bases and J dropped 9 bases, with 14 bases sitting between them. Germline-derived CDR1 and CDR2 are ENHRY and SYGVKD. The CDR3 is made up of 14 amino acids. As DNA, the CDR3 is TGTGCCATCAGTGAGGGATCAGGGTTCGGTGAGCAGTTCTTC. As protein: CAISEGSGFGEQFF.

J is TRBJ1-2 and V is TRBV2; D is unclear. The V gene lost 1 base and the J gene lost 8 bases, with 8 bases spanning the gap. CDR1 is SNHLY and CDR2 is FYNNEI in the germline V gene. The CDR3 is 12 amino acids. The CDR3: CASSEDFGGYTF. The CDR3 DNA sequence: TGTGCCAGCAGTGAAGATTTCGGGGGCTACACCTTC. Variable domain in full (rest from reference TRBV2 and TRBJ1-2): EPEVTQTPSHQVTQMGQEVILRCVPISNHLYFYWYRQILGQKVEFLVSFYNNEISEKSEIFDDQFSVERPDGSNFTLKIRSTKLEDSAMYFCASSEDFGGYTFGSGTRLTVV.

CDR3 bases: TGTGCCAGCGGAAATGACAGGCATGGCTACACCTTC. Translating gives CASGNDRHGYTF. The rearrangement uses TRBV12-3 or TRBV12-4 and TRBJ1-2, with TRBD1 as a possible D gene (6 bases). Between the trimmed V and J ends, which lost 8 bases and 6 bases, there was a span of 13 bases. The CDR3 totals 12 residues.

This clone came up once. This chain links TRBV5-1 with TRBJ2-7; tentative D call: TRBD2 (5 bases). The V end lost 5 bases, the J end lost 7 bases, and 19 bases lay between the germline ends. This CDR3 is 14 amino acids long. CDR1 is SGHRS, CDR2 YFSETQ, per germline. CDR3 in amino acids: CASRPPGSLAEQYF. CDR3 bases: TGCGCCAGCAGGCCTCCGGGGAGCCTAGCAGAGCAGTACTTC.

This chain connects TRBV6-5 to TRBJ1-5; D is ambiguous. The CDR3 runs 12 residues. Germline V lookup: CDR1 MNHEY, CDR2 SVGAGI. V was cut by 1 base and J by 4 bases, with 2 bases left in between. The CDR3 DNA reads as TGTGCCAGCAGTTACTTAAATCAGCCCCAGCATTTT. This encodes CASSYLNQPQHF.

CDR3 amino acids: CASSSPLRVAEKLFF. The CDR3, as DNA: TGTGCCAGCAGCTCCCCGTTACGGGTGGCTGAAAAACTGTTTTTT. The chain links TRBV5-8 to TRBJ1-4; D is undetermined. Trimming shortened V by 3 bases and J by 7 bases, and 16 bases separated the two germline ends. The CDR3 spans 15 residues. CDR1 and CDR2 (germline): SGHTS, YDEGEE.

The rearrangement links TRBV19 to TRBJ1-4; TRBD1 matches at 10 bases. Trimming at V came to 8 bases and at J to 6 bases, leaving 9 bases not matched to a gene. The CDR3 totals 15 residues. Germline assignment: CDR1 LNHDA and CDR2 SQIVND (reference sequence). The CDR3 nucleotides read TGTGCCAGTCTGCTTCCCGGGACAGGGGATGAAAAACTGTTTTTT. Translated, it gives CASLLPGTGDEKLFF.

This chain joins TRBV6-5 and TRBJ2-7; D might be TRBD1 (6 bases). The ends were cut back, 1 base at V and 2 bases at J, with 9 bases in the middle. Germline V CDR1 and CDR2: MNHEY, SVGAGI. The CDR3 length is 14 residues. The CDR3 protein is CASSYFGTPYEQYF. The DNA for the CDR3 is TGTGCCAGCAGTTACTTTGGGACACCCTACGAGCAGTACTTC.

The V and J genes are TRBV2 and TRBJ2-5; D is ambiguous. The length of the CDR3 is 11 residues. V lost 8 bases, J lost 4 bases, and 8 bases lay in between. Looked up from germline, CDR1 is SNHLY and CDR2 is FYNNEI. CDR3 DNA sequence: TGTGCCAGCGGGCCCTTAGAGACCCAGTACTTC. Its translation is CASGPLETQYF.

The chain recombines TRBV18 with TRBJ2-6; 9 nucleotides match TRBD1. V was pared by 3 bases and J by 0 bases, with 6 bases of the junction left unmatched. There are 18 residues in the CDR3. Per the germline V gene, CDR1 is KGHSH and CDR2 is LQKENI. CDR3 protein: CASSPQDRGPSGANVLTF. DNA of the CDR3: TGTGCCAGCTCACCGCAGGACAGGGGCCCCTCTGGGGCCAACGTCCTGACTTTC.

The V gene is TRBV5-4, the J gene TRBJ2-3, with unresolved D. Trimming removed 0 bases from V and 7 bases from J, with 15 bases in between. Germline V CDR1 and CDR2: SGHNT, YYREEE (reference sequence). The CDR3 spans 15 residues. The CDR3 coding sequence is TGTGCCAGCAGCTTGGCCATGGCAGGATTTCATACGCAGTATTTT. The encoded protein is CASSLAMAGFHTQYF.

The chain joins TRBV5-1 to TRBJ1-1, with TRBD1 matching 8 bases. Looked up from germline, CDR1 is SGHRS and CDR2 is YFSETQ. V dropped 0 bases and J dropped 1; count of bases not matched to a gene: 20. This CDR3 comprises 21 residues. CDR3 protein: CASSLERGGIRSGGRNTEAFF. CDR3 bases: TGCGCCAGCAGCTTGGAAAGAGGTGGCATCCGATCAGGGGGCCGGAACACTGAAGCTTTCTTT.

V is TRBV5-4 and J is TRBJ2-4; D is unclear. Trimming removed 0 bases at V and 0 bases at J, with 10 bases between. The germline V gene encodes CDR1 SGHNT and CDR2 YYREEE (reference sequence). This CDR3 has 16 amino acids. The CDR3 DNA reads TGTGCCAGCAGCTTGGATAGGCAGGCAGCCAAAAACATTCAGTACTTC. This encodes CASSLDRQAAKNIQYF.